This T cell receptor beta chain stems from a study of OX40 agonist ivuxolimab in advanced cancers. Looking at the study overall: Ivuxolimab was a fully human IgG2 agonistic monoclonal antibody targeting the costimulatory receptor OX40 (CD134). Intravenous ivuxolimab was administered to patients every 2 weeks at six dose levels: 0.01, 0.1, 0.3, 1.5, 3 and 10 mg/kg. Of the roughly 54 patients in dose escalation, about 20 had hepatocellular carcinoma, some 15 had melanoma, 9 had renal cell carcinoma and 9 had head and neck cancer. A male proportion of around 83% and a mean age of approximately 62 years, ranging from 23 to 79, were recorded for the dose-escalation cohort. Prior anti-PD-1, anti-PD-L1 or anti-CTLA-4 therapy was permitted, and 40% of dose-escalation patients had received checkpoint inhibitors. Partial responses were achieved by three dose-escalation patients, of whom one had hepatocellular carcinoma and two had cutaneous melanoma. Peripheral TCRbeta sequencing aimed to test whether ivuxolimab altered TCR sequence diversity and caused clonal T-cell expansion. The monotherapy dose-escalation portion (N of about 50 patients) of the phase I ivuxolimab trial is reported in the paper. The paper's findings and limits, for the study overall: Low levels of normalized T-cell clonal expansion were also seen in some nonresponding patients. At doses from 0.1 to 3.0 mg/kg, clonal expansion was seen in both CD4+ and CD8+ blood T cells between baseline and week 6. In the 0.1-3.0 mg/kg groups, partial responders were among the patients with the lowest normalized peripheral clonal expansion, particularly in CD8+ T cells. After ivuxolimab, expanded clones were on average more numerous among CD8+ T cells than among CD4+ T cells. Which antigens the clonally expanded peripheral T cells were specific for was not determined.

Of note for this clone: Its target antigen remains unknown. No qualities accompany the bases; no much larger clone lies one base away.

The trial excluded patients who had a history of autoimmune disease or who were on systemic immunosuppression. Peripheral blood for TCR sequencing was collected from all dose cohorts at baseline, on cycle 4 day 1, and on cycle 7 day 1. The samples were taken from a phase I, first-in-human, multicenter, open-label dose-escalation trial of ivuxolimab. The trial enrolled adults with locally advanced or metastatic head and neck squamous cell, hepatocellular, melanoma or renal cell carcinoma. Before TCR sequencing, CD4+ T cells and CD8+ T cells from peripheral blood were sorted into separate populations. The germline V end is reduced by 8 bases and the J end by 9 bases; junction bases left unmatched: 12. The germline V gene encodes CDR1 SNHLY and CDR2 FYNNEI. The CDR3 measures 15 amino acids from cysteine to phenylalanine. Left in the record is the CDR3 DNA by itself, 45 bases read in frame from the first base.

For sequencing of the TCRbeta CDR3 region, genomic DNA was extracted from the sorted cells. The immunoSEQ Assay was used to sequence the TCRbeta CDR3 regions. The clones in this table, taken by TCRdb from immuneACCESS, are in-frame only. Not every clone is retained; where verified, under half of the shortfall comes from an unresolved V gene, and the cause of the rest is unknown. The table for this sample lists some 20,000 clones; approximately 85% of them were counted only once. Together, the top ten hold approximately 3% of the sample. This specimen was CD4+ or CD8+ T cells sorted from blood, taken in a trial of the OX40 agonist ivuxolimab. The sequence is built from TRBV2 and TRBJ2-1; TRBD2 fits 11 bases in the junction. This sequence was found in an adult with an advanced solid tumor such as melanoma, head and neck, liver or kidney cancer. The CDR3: CASQLAGGPNSEQFF. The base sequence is TGTGCCAGCCAATTAGCGGGAGGGCCTAACAGTGAGCAGTTCTTC.